The clone carrying this T cell receptor beta chain was counted many times. As yet, its antigen is unknown. Patients having uncontrolled infection, another autoimmune disease, pregnancy or lactation were not included. Clinical symptoms, serum thyroxine, TRAb, thyroid ultrasound and orbital computed tomography established diagnosis. The CDR3 consists of 17 residues. The germline V gene has CDR1 SNHLY and CDR2 FYNNEI. The ends were cut back, 4 bases at V and 2 bases at J, with 15 bases in the middle. Regions amplified from RNA transcripts were the TCR beta CDR3 regions. TCR CDR3 underwent first-round RT-PCR with the HTBI primer set. TCRdb reanalysed the multiplex PCR reads using MiXCR and keeps one entry per CDR3 protein. Of around 620,000 distinct CDR3 sequences listed, under 60% were seen once; the top ten hold around 20%. This entry is derived from a study of T cells in Graves' hyperthyroidism and ophthalmopathy. General study points: Ophthalmopathy and stable hyperthyroidism were told apart by a 13 V-J model.

This sequence was found in an adult woman with Graves' disease, either hyperthyroidism or ophthalmopathy (not recorded which). The sample taken for sequencing was peripheral blood or thyroid tissue (not recorded which). V and J are TRBV2 and TRBJ2-6, with D possibly matching TRBD2 (7 bases). CDR3 sequence reads: CASSVRGPEAGANVLTF. For the CDR3, the DNA is TGTGCCAGCAGTGTGCGGGGGCCGGAAGCTGGGGCCAACGTCCTGACTTTC.